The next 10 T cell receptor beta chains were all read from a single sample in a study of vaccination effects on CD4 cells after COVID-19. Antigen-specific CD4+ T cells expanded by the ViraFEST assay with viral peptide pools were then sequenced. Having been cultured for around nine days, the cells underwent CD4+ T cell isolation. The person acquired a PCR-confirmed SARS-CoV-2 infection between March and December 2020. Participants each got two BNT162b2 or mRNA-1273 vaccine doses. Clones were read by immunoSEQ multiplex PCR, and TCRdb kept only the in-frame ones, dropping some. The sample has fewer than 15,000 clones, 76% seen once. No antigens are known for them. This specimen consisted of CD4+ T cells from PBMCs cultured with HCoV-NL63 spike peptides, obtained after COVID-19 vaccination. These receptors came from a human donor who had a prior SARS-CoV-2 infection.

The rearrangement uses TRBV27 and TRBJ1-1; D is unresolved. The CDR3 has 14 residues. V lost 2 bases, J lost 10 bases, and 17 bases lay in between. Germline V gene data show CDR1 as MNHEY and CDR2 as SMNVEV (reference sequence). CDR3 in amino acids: CASSLNTRPPVAFF. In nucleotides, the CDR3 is TGTGCCAGCAGTTTAAATACCCGCCCTCCTGTAGCTTTCTTT.

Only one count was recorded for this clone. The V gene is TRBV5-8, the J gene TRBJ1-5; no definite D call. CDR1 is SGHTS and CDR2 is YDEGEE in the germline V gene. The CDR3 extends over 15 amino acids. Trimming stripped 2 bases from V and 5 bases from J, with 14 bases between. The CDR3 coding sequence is TGTGCCAGCAGCTTTTTCGGACGGGAAGATCAGCCCCAGCATTTT. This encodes CASSFFGREDQPQHF.

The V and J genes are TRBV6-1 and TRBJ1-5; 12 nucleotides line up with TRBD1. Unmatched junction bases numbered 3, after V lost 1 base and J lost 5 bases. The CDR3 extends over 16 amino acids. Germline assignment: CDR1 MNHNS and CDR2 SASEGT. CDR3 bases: TGTGCCAGCAGTGAAGGGGGGACAGGGGGCTATCAGCCCCAGCATTTT. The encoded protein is CASSEGGTGGYQPQHF.

The CDR3: CASSPKVGIGELFF. CDR3 DNA: TGTGCCAGCAGCCCAAAGGTGGGCATCGGGGAGCTGTTTTTT. This chain uses TRBV4-2 with TRBJ2-2, with no clear D. The CDR3 is made up of 14 amino acids. Trimming shortened V by 4 bases and J by 7 bases, and 13 bases separated the two germline ends. Germline assignment: CDR1 LGHNA and CDR2 YNFKEQ.

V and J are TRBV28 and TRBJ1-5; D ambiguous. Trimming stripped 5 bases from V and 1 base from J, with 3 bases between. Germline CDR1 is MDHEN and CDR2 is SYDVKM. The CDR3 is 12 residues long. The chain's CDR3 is CASSQSNQPQHF. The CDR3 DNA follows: TGTGCCAGCAGTCAAAGCAATCAGCCCCAGCATTTT. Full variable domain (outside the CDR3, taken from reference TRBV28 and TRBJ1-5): DVKVTQSSRYLVKRTGEKVFLECVQDMDHENMFWYRQDPGLGLRLIYFSYDVKMKEKGDIPEGYSVSREKKERFSLILESASTNQTSMYLCASSQSNQPQHFGDGTRLSIL.

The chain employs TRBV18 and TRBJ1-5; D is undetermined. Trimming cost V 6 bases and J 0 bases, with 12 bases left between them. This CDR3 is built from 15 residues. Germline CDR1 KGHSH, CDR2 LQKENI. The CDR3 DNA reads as TGTGCCAGCTCCCCGGACTCAAATAGCAATCAGCCCCAGCATTTT. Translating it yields CASSPDSNSNQPQHF.

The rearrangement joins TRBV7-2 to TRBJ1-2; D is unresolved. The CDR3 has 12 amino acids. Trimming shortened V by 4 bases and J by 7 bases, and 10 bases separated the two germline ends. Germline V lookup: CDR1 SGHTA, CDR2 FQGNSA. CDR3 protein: CASSSDWSGYTF. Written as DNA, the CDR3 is TGTGCCAGCAGCTCCGACTGGTCTGGCTACACCTTC.

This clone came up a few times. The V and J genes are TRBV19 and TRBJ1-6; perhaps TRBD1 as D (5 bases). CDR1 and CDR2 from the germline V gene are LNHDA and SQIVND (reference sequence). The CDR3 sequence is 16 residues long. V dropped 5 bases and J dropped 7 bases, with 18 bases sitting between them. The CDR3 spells CASSVHGAPPNSPLHF. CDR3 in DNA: TGTGCCAGTAGTGTCCACGGGGCCCCTCCGAATTCACCCCTCCACTTT.

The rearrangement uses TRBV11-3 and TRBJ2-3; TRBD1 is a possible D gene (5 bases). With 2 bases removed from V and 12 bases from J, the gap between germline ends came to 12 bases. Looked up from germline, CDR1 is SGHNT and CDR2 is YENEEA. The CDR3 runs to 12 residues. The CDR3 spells CASSLQDKVQYF. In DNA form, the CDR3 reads TGTGCCAGCAGCTTACAGGACAAAGTACAGTATTTT.

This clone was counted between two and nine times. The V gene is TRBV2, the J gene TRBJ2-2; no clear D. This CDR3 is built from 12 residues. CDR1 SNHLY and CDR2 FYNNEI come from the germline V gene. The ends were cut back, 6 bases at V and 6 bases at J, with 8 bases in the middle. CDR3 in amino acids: CASRWTAGELFF. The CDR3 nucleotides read TGTGCCAGCAGGTGGACGGCCGGGGAGCTGTTTTTT.